This passage covers 11 T cell receptor beta chains from one sample sequenced in a study of T cell changes during pregnancy in multiple sclerosis. Measured with immunoSEQ multiplex PCR; TCRdb has only the in-frame clones, and not every one. Of tens of thousands of clones in the sample, around 97% were seen once. The sequenced sample was CD8+ T cells from peripheral blood mononuclear cells, obtained after pregnancy. Receptors were obtained from a female donor with multiple sclerosis, enrolled in a pregnancy study.

The rearrangement uses TRBV28 and TRBJ2-3; tentative D call: TRBD1 (6 bases). Germline-derived CDR1 and CDR2 are MDHEN and SYDVKM. The CDR3 covers 14 residues. The germline V and J ends were trimmed by 7 bases and 6 bases, with 17 bases remaining between them. DNA of the CDR3: TGTGCCAGCAAAGGGCAGGGGCTTGGCGATACGCAGTATTTT. Protein sequence: CASKGQGLGDTQYF.

The genes are TRBV27 and TRBJ1-5; 9 bases are a match to TRBD1. With V trimmed by 6 bases and J by 7 bases, 7 bases remained unmatched. Germline V lookup: CDR1 MNHEY, CDR2 SMNVEV (reference sequence). The length of the CDR3 is 14 residues. CDR3 loop: CASRQGAGRQPQHF. The CDR3 DNA sequence: TGTGCCAGCAGACAGGGGGCGGGAAGGCAGCCCCAGCATTTT.

This chain uses TRBV9 with TRBJ2-7, with D maybe TRBD2 (6 bases). In germline, CDR1 is SGDLS, CDR2 YYNGEE. With 0 bases removed from V and 4 bases from J, the gap between germline ends came to 14 bases. This CDR3 is 15 amino acids long. Here the CDR3 reads CASSVDGGGQYEQYF. For the CDR3, the DNA is TGTGCCAGCAGCGTAGACGGAGGAGGGCAATACGAGCAGTACTTC.

This sequence joins TRBV13 and TRBJ2-7; 9 positions agree with TRBD1. Looked up from germline, CDR1 is PRHDT and CDR2 is FYEKMQ (reference sequence). V trimming: 2 bases; J trimming: 6 bases; junction bases outside the gene matches: 5. This CDR3 spans 14 amino acids. The CDR3 protein is CASSLRDRVREQYF. The CDR3 region has the DNA TGTGCCAGCAGCTTAAGGGACAGGGTTCGCGAGCAGTACTTC.

This chain uses TRBV28 with TRBJ1-1, with D perhaps matching TRBD1 (5 bases). The length of the CDR3 is 16 residues. Germline loops: CDR1 MDHEN, CDR2 SYDVKM. V was cut by 4 bases and J by 0 bases, with 15 bases left in between. CDR3 in amino acids: CASSSRQGLMNTEAFF. The CDR3 region has the DNA TGTGCCAGCAGTTCGCGCCAGGGTCTTATGAACACTGAAGCTTTCTTT.

The J gene is TRBJ2-7, the V gene TRBV4-2; no clear D gene. Deletions cut 0 bases from V and 3 bases from J, with 3 bases between. Germline CDR1 and CDR2: LGHNA and YNFKEQ. CDR3 size: 12 residues. The CDR3 reads CASSQDGYEQYF. The CDR3 DNA reads as TGTGCCAGCAGCCAAGACGGCTACGAGCAGTACTTC.

Only one count was recorded for this clone. This chain links TRBV5-1 with TRBJ2-1, with D perhaps matching TRBD2 (6 bases). CDR1 and CDR2 from the germline V gene are SGHRS and YFSETQ. The CDR3 consists of 15 residues. The V gene lost 4 bases and the J gene lost 0 bases, with 11 bases spanning the gap. CDR3 DNA: TGCGCCAGCAGCCTTAGCGGAACCTCCTACAATGAGCAGTTCTTC. This translates into CASSLSGTSYNEQFF.

The rearrangement uses TRBV19 and TRBJ2-1; TRBD2 aligns across 9 bases. The V segment lost 1 base and the J segment 6 bases; nucleotides outside the gene matches: 7. Per germline, CDR1 LNHDA and CDR2 SQIVND (reference sequence). The CDR3 totals 16 residues. CDR3 in amino acids: CASSIGGRALANEQFF. CDR3 nucleotide sequence: TGTGCCAGTAGTATAGGCGGGAGGGCCTTGGCCAATGAGCAGTTCTTC.

The chain uses TRBV5-6 and TRBJ2-7; D remains unclear. V was clipped by 0 bases and J by 5 bases, with 6 bases between them. The CDR3 loop spans 12 amino acids. Germline V gene lookup returns CDR1 SGHDT and CDR2 YYEEEE. This chain's CDR3 is CASSLDRNEQYF. The CDR3 DNA reads TGTGCCAGCAGCTTGGACAGAAACGAGCAGTACTTC. The full variable domain, in which reference TRBV5-6 and TRBJ2-7 provide the parts outside the CDR3, is DAGVTQSPTHLIKTRGQQVTLRCSPKSGHDTVSWYQQALGQGPQFIFQYYEEEERQRGNFPDRFSGHQFPNYSSELNVNALLLGDSALYLCASSLDRNEQYFGPGTRLTVT.

The rearrangement uses TRBV30 and TRBJ2-1; TRBD2 might be the D (6 bases). Per the germline V gene, CDR1 is GTSNPN and CDR2 is SVGIG (reference sequence). This CDR3 spans 15 amino acids. V dropped 3 bases and J dropped 2 bases, with 14 bases sitting between them. The CDR3 is CAWSATGAPYNEQFF. The DNA for the CDR3 is TGTGCCTGGAGCGCAACGGGAGCCCCCTACAATGAGCAGTTCTTC.

Only one count was recorded for this clone. The rearrangement uses TRBV29-1 and TRBJ2-1; 9 nucleotides match TRBD1. Looked up from germline, CDR1 is SQVTM and CDR2 is ANQGSEA. The V and J ends lost 1 base and 0 bases, in that order; junction bases with no gene match: 10. The CDR3 is 18 residues long. CDR3 DNA: TGCAGCGTTGAAGGGACAGGGGTTTTGACGGTCTCCTACAATGAGCAGTTCTTC. This encodes CSVEGTGVLTVSYNEQFF.